The 8 T cell receptor beta chains given below trace back to one sample, sequenced in a study of a mutant IDH1 vaccine in newly diagnosed glioma. Time point specified: baseline, week 1 (first vaccination visit). Treatment of the sample: pre-vaccination baseline after standard-of-care therapy. Profiled with immunoSEQ multiplex PCR; TCRdb holds only in-frame clones, not every one. Here the sample spans roughly 86,000 clones, about four fifths being singletons. This specimen was PBMCs, taken from a glioma patient treated with radiotherapy, temozolomide or both. These receptors originate from a man aged 40-49 years with glioma.

This chain uses TRBV27 with TRBJ1-2; a weak D match, TRBD1 (5 bases). CDR1 is MNHEY, CDR2 SMNVEV, per germline (reference sequence). This CDR3 contains 15 residues. V was pared by 5 bases and J by 2 bases, with 15 bases between. The CDR3 DNA reads as TGTGCCAGCAGTGGAGAGGGGTCCCTCAACTATGGCTACACCTTC. It codes for CASSGEGSLNYGYTF.

This chain uses TRBV7-8 with TRBJ1-4; tentatively, D is TRBD1 (6 bases). The germline V and J ends were trimmed by 0 bases and 2 bases, with 16 bases remaining between them. The CDR3 is 18 residues long. Germline assignment: CDR1 SGHVS and CDR2 FQNEAQ. The DNA of the CDR3 is TGTGCCAGCAGCTTAGCGGGGCAGGGGAGGCGCACTAATGAAAAACTGTTTTTT. Protein product: CASSLAGQGRRTNEKLFF.

The CDR3 loop reads CASSASTGGESGYTF. CDR3 coding DNA: TGTGCCAGCAGCGCTTCGACAGGGGGCGAATCTGGCTACACCTTC. The chain carries TRBV7-8 and TRBJ1-2; 10 bases are a match to TRBD1. The J segment lost 7 bases and the V segment lost 5 bases, leaving 10 bases of the junction unmatched. CDR3 length: 15 amino acids. The germline V gene encodes CDR1 SGHVS and CDR2 FQNEAQ.

The V call is TRBV28, the J call TRBJ1-2; 8 nucleotides agree with TRBD1. Germline CDR1 and CDR2: MDHEN and SYDVKM. After removal of 7 bases from V and 4 bases from J, the junction contained 11 bases not matched to a gene. The CDR3 is made up of 15 amino acids. The DNA of the CDR3 is TGTGCCAGCAAGGAACAGGGGGGAAACGGCTATGGCTACACCTTC. It codes for CASKEQGGNGYGYTF.

This chain joins TRBV10-3 and TRBJ2-1; maybe TRBD1 (6 bases). The V gene lost 7 bases and the J gene lost 8 bases, with 15 bases spanning the gap. Germline assignment: CDR1 ENHRY and CDR2 SYGVKD. The CDR3 has 13 amino acids. The CDR3 nucleotides read TGTGCCATCAAGGACAGAGGGTACTATGAGCAGTTCTTC. This gives the protein CAIKDRGYYEQFF.

This clone showed up just a few times. The chain employs TRBV11-2 and TRBJ1-1; weak D call: TRBD1 (6 bases). The CDR3 covers 14 residues. With 2 bases removed from V and 7 bases from J, the gap between germline ends came to 14 bases. CDR1 SGHAT and CDR2 FQNNGV come from the germline V gene. The chain's CDR3 is CASSLLNRALEAFF. CDR3 bases: TGTGCCAGCAGCTTACTAAACAGGGCCCTTGAAGCTTTCTTT.

This clone was counted only a few times. The chain is built from TRBV5-6 and TRBJ1-1; weak D call: TRBD1 (6 bases). Germline lookup yields CDR1 SGHDT and CDR2 YYEEEE. This CDR3 is 13 amino acids long. V was trimmed by 4 bases and J by 1 base, leaving 8 bases between them. CDR3 in DNA: TGTGCCAGCAGCGTGACAGGGAACACTGAAGCTTTCTTT. Amino acids: CASSVTGNTEAFF.

The chain uses TRBV6-4 and TRBJ1-6, with TRBD1 identical over 8 bases. The CDR3 is made up of 14 amino acids. Losses at the gene ends were 6 bases for V and 7 bases for J; bases not matched to a gene: 5. CDR1 and CDR2 from the germline V gene are MRHNA and SNTAGT. CDR3 coding DNA: TGTGCCAGCAGACGGACAGGGAAGAATTCACCCCTCCACTTT. This gives the protein CASRRTGKNSPLHF.